A single sample is the source of the 20 T cell receptor beta chains below, sequenced in a study of human T cells and chemical hapten exposure. Stated time point: pre-sensitization, week 0. The treatment here: therapeutic diphenylcyclopropenone sensitization with weekly scalp DPC. Using its own MiXCR run on the RACE reads, TCRdb lists one record per CDR3 protein. The sample has under 200,000 distinct CDR3 sequences, just under 30% seen once; the top ten hold 2.9%. Sample: whole blood, taken in connection with sensitization to the hapten diphenylcyclopropenone (DPC). These receptors were obtained from a woman aged 25 to 39 with alopecia areata. Some clones in this sample may be carry-over from other donors' samples.

The rearrangement links TRBV7-6 to TRBJ2-1, with 10 bases matching TRBD2. The CDR3 contains 15 residues. Germline V gene lookup returns CDR1 SGHVS and CDR2 FNYEAQ. Trimming took 1 base from V and 10 from J; bases not matched to a gene: 7. The CDR3 DNA is TGTGCCAGCAGCTTAGGGGCTAGCGGGAGCGGGGAGCAGTTCTTC. Its translation: CASSLGASGSGEQFF.

This clonotype was picked up a small number of times. The J gene is TRBJ2-1, the V gene TRBV4-2; D might be TRBD1 or TRBD2, each matching 5 bases. The CDR3 totals 15 residues. V gave up 0 bases and J gave up 5 bases, with 11 bases separating them. Germline V gene lookup returns CDR1 LGHNA and CDR2 YNFKEQ. CDR3 nucleotide sequence: TGTGCCAGCAGCCAAGAGAGGGGACGTCACAATGAGCAGTTCTTC. This sequence encodes CASSQERGRHNEQFF.

The chain has TRBV7-2 and TRBJ2-1; D remains unclear. The CDR3 extends over 14 amino acids. Germline V gene data show CDR1 as SGHTA and CDR2 as FQGNSA. V shed 1 base and J shed 0 bases, with 4 bases lying between them. For the CDR3, the DNA is TGTGCCAGCAGCTTAGGGGCCTCCTACAATGAGCAGTTCTTC. Its translation: CASSLGASYNEQFF.

The rearrangement links TRBV10-3 to TRBJ2-3; 8 positions agree with TRBD1. Germline trimming cut 6 bases from V and 1 base from J; bases unmatched to any gene: 6. Germline V gene sequence: CDR1 ENHRY, CDR2 SYGVKD. The CDR3 is made up of 15 amino acids. The CDR3 here is CAIRPPGQGTDTQYF. DNA for the CDR3: TGTGCCATCAGGCCCCCGGGACAGGGCACAGATACGCAGTATTTT.

The DNA for the CDR3 is TGTGCCAGCAGATCCCCAGGGCCCGGGGAGACCCAGTACTTC. It encodes CASRSPGPGETQYF. V usage is TRBV28 and J usage is TRBJ2-5; D is possibly TRBD1 (5 bases). From germline, CDR1 is MDHEN and CDR2 SYDVKM. The CDR3 spans 14 residues. The V and J ends lost 6 bases and 5 bases respectively, with 16 bases between them.

The chain employs TRBV5-1 and TRBJ1-4; TRBD1 is a possible D gene (6 bases). CDR1 SGHRS and CDR2 YFSETQ come from the germline V gene. The CDR3 spans 15 residues. V lost 2 bases and J 3 bases, leaving 11 bases between the germline ends. CDR3 region: CASSLTGISNEKLFF. The DNA for the CDR3 is TGCGCCAGCAGCTTAACAGGGATTTCTAATGAAAAACTGTTTTTT.

This clonotype was detected only a few times. The genes are TRBV21-1 and TRBJ1-6. TRBV21-1 is a pseudogene. The CDR3 loop spans 12 amino acids. CDR3 DNA sequence: TGTGCCAGCAGCAACCAGAATTCACCCCTCCACTTT. Residues: CASSNQNSPLHF.

The rearrangement links TRBV19 to TRBJ2-7; TRBD1 or TRBD2 may be the D gene (5 bases each). Germline lookup yields CDR1 LNHDA and CDR2 SQIVND (reference sequence). The V and J ends lost 3 bases and 2 bases respectively, with 17 bases between them. CDR3 length: 16 amino acids. DNA for the CDR3: TGTGCCAGTAGTATTGGTGCGGCAGGGACCCCCTACGAGCAGTACTTC. This sequence encodes CASSIGAAGTPYEQYF.

V and J are TRBV5-4 and TRBJ2-2, with D unresolved. CDR1 and CDR2 from the germline V gene are SGHNT and YYREEE (reference sequence). The CDR3 covers 13 residues. V shed 0 bases and J shed 9 bases, with 9 bases lying between them. The CDR3 nucleotides are TGTGCCAGCAGCTTGGAAACAATGAGGGAGCTGTTTTTT. It encodes CASSLETMRELFF.

V is TRBV3-1 and J is TRBJ1-1, with D perhaps matching TRBD1 (5 bases). The CDR3 extends over 13 amino acids. The germline V gene has CDR1 LGHDT and CDR2 YNNKEL (reference sequence). V gave up 1 base and J gave up 10 bases, with 13 bases separating them. CDR3 coding DNA: TGTGCCAGCAGCCAAGGCTCCGACAGTGGAGCTTTCTTT. Translating it yields CASSQGSDSGAFF.

CDR3 sequence (DNA): TGTGCCAGCAGTTACATCGGGGGCTCAAAAAGATACAATGAGCAGTTCTTC. Its protein product is CASSYIGGSKRYNEQFF. The rearrangement uses TRBV6-5 and TRBJ2-1; D is tentatively TRBD1 or TRBD2 (6 bases each). The CDR3 covers 17 residues. CDR1 is MNHEY and CDR2 is SVGAGI in the germline V gene. Trimming pared 2 bases from V and 4 bases from J, leaving 18 bases between.

CDR3 bases: TGTGCCACGTCGTCAGGGCCCCTTGATGAGCAGTTCTTC. Residues: CATSSGPLDEQFF. The gene calls are TRBV24-1 and TRBJ2-1, with a tentative D call TRBD1 (5 bases). CDR1 and CDR2 from the germline V gene are KGHDR and SFDVKD. Trimming left V 10 bases short and J 8 bases short, with 17 bases between. This CDR3 comprises 13 residues.

The V call is TRBV2, the J call TRBJ1-3, with TRBD1 as a possible D gene (6 bases). Per the germline V gene, CDR1 is SNHLY and CDR2 is FYNNEI. This CDR3 is built from 14 residues. Trimming took 7 bases from V and 4 from J, leaving 14 bases between them. CDR3 residues: CASNSGTLGNTIYF. Written as DNA, the CDR3 is TGTGCCAGCAATTCCGGGACATTAGGAAACACCATATATTTT.

This clonotype was seen a handful of times. The rearrangement uses TRBV10-3 and TRBJ2-1; 11 bases line up with TRBD2. Trimming at V came to 1 base and at J to 8 bases, leaving 1 base not matched to a gene. In germline, CDR1 is ENHRY, CDR2 SYGVKD. The CDR3 totals 14 residues. CDR3 DNA sequence: TGTGCCATCAGTGAGTTAGCGGGAGGGCATGAGCAGTTCTTC. It specifies CAISELAGGHEQFF.

The rearrangement joins TRBV5-5 to TRBJ2-1; tentative D call: TRBD1 (6 bases). Trimming took 4 bases from V and 3 from J, leaving 11 bases between them. Per germline, CDR1 SGHKS and CDR2 YYEKEE (reference sequence). This CDR3 contains 14 residues. The CDR3 sequence is CASSPGHYYNEQFF. As DNA, the CDR3 is TGTGCCAGCAGCCCGGGACATTACTACAATGAGCAGTTCTTC.

This clonotype was detected a few times. The chain links TRBV2 to TRBJ1-5; D remains ambiguous. Between the trimmed V and J ends, which lost 6 bases and 1 base, there was a span of 10 bases. CDR1 is SNHLY, CDR2 FYNNEI, per germline. CDR3 size: 14 residues. This CDR3 reads CASRQAVSNQPQHF. The CDR3 DNA reads as TGTGCCAGCAGGCAGGCTGTGAGCAATCAGCCCCAGCATTTT. Full variable domain (outside the CDR3, taken from reference TRBV2 and TRBJ1-5): EPEVTQTPSHQVTQMGQEVILRCVPISNHLYFYWYRQILGQKVEFLVSFYNNEISEKSEIFDDQFSVERPDGSNFTLKIRSTKLEDSAMYFCASRQAVSNQPQHFGDGTRLSIL.

This chain uses TRBV28 with TRBJ1-1; D remains unclear. This CDR3 spans 13 amino acids. In germline, CDR1 is MDHEN, CDR2 SYDVKM. Trimming left V 4 bases short and J 10 bases short, with 16 bases between. The chain's CDR3 is CASSSGNYRGAFF. CDR3 sequence (DNA): TGTGCCAGCAGTTCGGGAAACTACAGAGGAGCTTTCTTT.

This clonotype showed up just a few times. CDR3 nucleotide sequence: TGCGCCAGCAGTGATGACCCGATCCTACGAGGGCAGTACTTC. It encodes CASSDDPILRGQYF. The chain links TRBV10-2 to TRBJ2-7; D gene uncertain. V lost 3 bases and J 9 bases, leaving 18 bases between the germline ends. Germline V lookup: CDR1 WSHSY, CDR2 SAAADI. There are 14 residues in the CDR3.

The chain links TRBV5-1 to TRBJ1-1; possibly TRBD1 for D (5 bases). The V gene's germline CDR1 is SGHRS and CDR2 YFSETQ. The CDR3 covers 15 residues. V was pared by 4 bases and J by 3 bases, with 16 bases between. CDR3 nucleotides: TGCGCCAGCAGCCCCCCAGGGCGACCGGACACTGAAGCTTTCTTT. Translating gives CASSPPGRPDTEAFF.

This clonotype was seen only a few times. The chain joins TRBV28 to TRBJ1-2; D may be TRBD1 (5 bases). CDR1 is MDHEN and CDR2 is SYDVKM in the germline V gene. This CDR3 contains 13 residues. V dropped 6 bases and J dropped 2 bases, with 10 bases sitting between them. The CDR3 here is CASRWGPNYGYTF. CDR3 in DNA: TGTGCCAGCAGATGGGGACCAAACTATGGCTACACCTTC.